What follows are 14 T cell receptor beta chains derived from one specimen sequenced in a study of T cell responses to AZD1222 COVID-19 vaccine (dated by TCRdb to about 2021). The time point label of this sample denotes: baseline before first vaccination. Library construction relied on the immunoSEQ multiplex PCR assay. TCRdb carries this immuneACCESS record with in-frame sequences only. Its versions omit some clonotypes, under half of them owing to an unresolved V gene in the studies checked, with the rest unexplained. This sample gives 85,000 to 130,000 clones in total; approximately 89% of them show up just once. Clones ranked in the top ten supply 18% of the sample. The specimen was peripheral blood, collected on day 0 of AZD1222 vaccination. Every receptor here comes from an adult in good health.

The chain uses TRBV25-1 and TRBJ1-3, with a possible D match to TRBD1 (5 bases). Trimming shortened V by 2 bases and J by 0 bases, and 8 bases separated the two germline ends. The CDR3 contains 15 residues. Germline CDR1 and CDR2: MGHDK and SYGVNS. The CDR3 is CASSEGQNSGNTIYF. CDR3 coding DNA: TGTGCCAGCAGTGAAGGACAAAACTCTGGAAACACCATATATTTT.

The gene calls are TRBV6-5 and TRBJ1-2; D is uncertain. From germline, CDR1 is MNHEY and CDR2 SVGAGI. CDR3 length: 14 amino acids. V was pared by 3 bases and J by 8 bases, with 16 bases between. This chain's CDR3 is CASSYEIISRGYTF. The CDR3 nucleotides are TGTGCCAGCAGTTATGAAATAATTAGTCGGGGCTACACCTTC.

The chain uses TRBV7-9 and TRBJ1-2; D gene ambiguous. V was pared by 2 bases and J by 3 bases, with 1 base between. The CDR3 has 11 amino acids. Germline CDR1 reads SEHNR; CDR2 reads FQNEAQ (reference sequence). The CDR3 loop is CASSLYYGYTF. In DNA, the CDR3 is TGTGCCAGCAGCTTATACTATGGCTACACCTTC.

The chain couples TRBV18 to TRBJ1-6; 8 nucleotides agree with TRBD1. There are 16 residues in the CDR3. Germline assignment: CDR1 KGHSH and CDR2 LQKENI. V was pared by 3 bases and J by 5 bases, with 6 bases of the junction left unmatched. In DNA form, the CDR3 reads TGTGCCAGCTCACCGGCCGGGACAGGTCATAATTCACCCCTCCACTTT. This encodes CASSPAGTGHNSPLHF. Full variable domain (rest looked up from reference TRBV18 and TRBJ1-6): NAGVMQNPRHLVRRRGQEARLRCSPMKGHSHVYWYRQLPEEGLKFMVYLQKENIIDESGMPKERFSAEFPKEGPSILRIQQVVRGDSAAYFCASSPAGTGHNSPLHFGNGTRLTVT.

V gene TRBV5-4 combines with J gene TRBJ1-1, with 8 bases that match TRBD1. CDR1 is SGHNT and CDR2 is YYREEE in the germline V gene (reference sequence). With 9 bases clipped from V and 1 base from J, the junction kept 8 bases outside the gene matches. The length of the CDR3 is 14 residues. The CDR3 bases are TGTGCCAACCGCAGGGGGCTCGGGAACACTGAAGCTTTCTTT. Protein product: CANRRGLGNTEAFF.

The chain combines TRBV5-1 with TRBJ2-2; 7 bases match TRBD1. Trimming cost V 4 bases and J 0 bases; bases outside gene matches: 12. The germline gives CDR1 SGHRS, CDR2 YFSETQ. This CDR3 spans 18 amino acids. The CDR3 coding sequence is TGCGCCAGCAGCAAACCCGGGACAGCAAAACCGAACACCGGGGAGCTGTTTTTT. Encoded protein: CASSKPGTAKPNTGELFF.

V usage is TRBV19 and J usage is TRBJ1-4; D gene unclear. The CDR3 consists of 13 residues. CDR1 is LNHDA, CDR2 SQIVND, per germline (reference sequence). V lost 4 bases, J lost 4 bases, and 7 bases lay in between. CDR3 sequence: CASSRSFNEKLFF. CDR3 coding DNA: TGTGCCAGTAGTAGATCATTTAATGAAAAACTGTTTTTT.

V usage is TRBV14 and J usage is TRBJ2-7; D assignment may be TRBD1 or TRBD2 (5 bases each). This CDR3 is built from 15 residues. CDR1 and CDR2 (germline): SGHDN, FVKESK. The V end lost 2 bases, the J end lost 3 bases, and 14 bases lay between the germline ends. CDR3 sequence (DNA): TGTGCCAGCAGCCAATCCCGGGACGGGGACTACGAGCAGTACTTC. Its translation: CASSQSRDGDYEQYF.

The CDR3 DNA is TGTGCCAGCGGGGGCGCGGGGACGAACACCGGGGAGCTGTTTTTT. Encoded protein: CASGGAGTNTGELFF. The chain joins TRBV5-4 to TRBJ2-2; either TRBD1 or TRBD2 may fit D (6 bases each). From germline, CDR1 is SGHNT and CDR2 YYREEE (reference sequence). The CDR3 runs to 15 residues. V lost 7 bases and J 0 bases, leaving 13 bases between the germline ends.

Concerning this clone itself: The conserved phenylalanine or tryptophan normally closing the CDR3 is absent here, so this likely arose from a read error. The gene calls are TRBV7-2 and TRBJ1-6; D ambiguous. The ends were cut back, 5 bases at V and 9 bases at J, with 11 bases in the middle. There are 13 residues in the CDR3. The germline V gene encodes CDR1 SGHTA and CDR2 FQGNSA. DNA of the CDR3: TGTGCCAGCAGCATCGGACGCTTTTCACCCCTCCACCTT. Amino acid sequence: CASSIGRFSPLHL.

The gene calls are TRBV7-3 and TRBJ2-5, with TRBD1 as a possible D gene (5 bases). The CDR3 is 13 residues long. Per the germline V gene, CDR1 is SGHTA and CDR2 is FQGTGA. Trimming cost V 5 bases and J 5 bases, with 12 bases left between them. CDR3 bases: TGTGCCAGCAGCGTTAGGGGTCGGGAGACCCAGTACTTC. It encodes CASSVRGRETQYF.

The genes are TRBV5-5 and TRBJ1-5, with 7 bases fitting TRBD1. Germline V CDR1 and CDR2: SGHKS, YYEKEE (reference sequence). This CDR3 contains 15 residues. V was pared by 0 bases and J by 3 bases, with 3 bases of the junction left unmatched. CDR3: CASSLDRGDNQPQHF. In DNA form, the CDR3 reads TGTGCCAGCAGCTTGGACAGGGGAGACAATCAGCCCCAGCATTTT.

The rearrangement joins TRBV4-1 to TRBJ1-2; TRBD1 matches at 10 bases. CDR3 size: 15 residues. V was clipped by 4 bases and J by 7 bases; unmatched bases: 9. Germline CDR1 is MGHRA and CDR2 is YSYEKL. CDR3 sequence: CASSPFGQGGAGYTF. The CDR3 region has the DNA TGCGCCAGCAGCCCGTTTGGACAGGGGGGAGCTGGCTACACCTTC.

The V call is TRBV18, the J call TRBJ2-1; perhaps TRBD2 as D (6 bases). The V gene's germline CDR1 is KGHSH and CDR2 LQKENI. This CDR3 is built from 15 residues. V was trimmed by 4 bases and J by 10 bases, leaving 20 bases between them. The DNA of the CDR3 is TGTGCCAGCTCACTCGGGGGTACCCTAACCCTCGAGCAGTTCTTC. Residues: CASSLGGTLTLEQFF.